These 30 T cell receptor beta chains originate from one sample sequenced in a study of shared clonotypes between healthy human individuals. The table came from immunoSEQ multiplex PCR; TCRdb's copy has only in-frame clones and leaves some out. Among roughly 380,000 clones listed, approximately 96% were seen once. Sequencing used memory CD8+ T cells sorted from blood. Subset reported: CD45RO+ cells pooled with CCR7-negative TemRA cells. These receptors originate from a man aged 25 to 45 in good health.

The chain is built from TRBV5-8 and TRBJ1-1, with 7 bases identical to TRBD1. Germline loops: CDR1 SGHTS, CDR2 YDEGEE. This CDR3 has 14 residues. With V trimmed by 5 bases and J by 3 bases, 7 bases remained unmatched. In DNA form, the CDR3 reads TGTGCCAGCAGATACAGGGGATTGGACACTGAAGCTTTCTTT. It is translated as CASRYRGLDTEAFF.

The chain is built from TRBV30 and TRBJ2-1, with 9 bases matching TRBD2. J was trimmed by 7 bases and V by 0 bases; bases with no gene match: 7. The V gene's germline CDR1 is GTSNPN and CDR2 SVGIG (reference sequence). The CDR3 is 15 residues long. The CDR3 DNA is TGTGCCTGGAGTGTGATGCTAGCGGGATATAATGAGCAGTTCTTC. It yields the protein CAWSVMLAGYNEQFF.

The chain is built from TRBV28 and TRBJ1-3; no clear D gene. Germline CDR1 MDHEN, CDR2 SYDVKM. V dropped 2 bases and J dropped 0 bases, with 11 bases sitting between them. There are 16 residues in the CDR3. CDR3 coding DNA: TGTGCCAGCAGTTTAGGAACAGTGTCCTCTGGAAACACCATATATTTT. Amino acids: CASSLGTVSSGNTIYF.

This CDR3 is CSAIKPDTQYF. In DNA, the CDR3 is TGCAGTGCTATTAAACCAGATACGCAGTATTTT. The chain uses TRBV20-1 and TRBJ2-3; D is uncertain. The germline CDR1 and CDR2 sequences are DFQATT and SNEGSKA (reference sequence). This CDR3 region has 11 residues. V lost 4 bases and J lost 4, with 6 bases in between.

The V and J genes are TRBV27 and TRBJ1-4; 7 bases map to TRBD1. The V gene end was trimmed by 5 bases and the J gene end by 7 bases; junction bases not matched to a gene: 7. This CDR3 has 14 amino acids. Per the germline V gene, CDR1 is MNHEY and CDR2 is SMNVEV (reference sequence). CDR3 sequence reads: CASSLRQGGEKLFF. The CDR3 bases are TGTGCCAGCAGTCTGCGACAGGGTGGTGAAAAACTGTTTTTT.

The chain uses TRBV2 and TRBJ2-1; D not resolved. V shed 3 bases and J shed 4 bases, with 10 bases lying between them. The CDR3 has 14 amino acids. The germline V gene has CDR1 SNHLY and CDR2 FYNNEI. The chain's CDR3 is CASSDNVGYNEQFF. The CDR3 DNA reads TGTGCCAGCAGTGATAATGTCGGTTACAATGAGCAGTTCTTC.

The chain is built from TRBV10-3 and TRBJ2-2; TRBD2 matches at 12 bases. Germline V CDR1 and CDR2: ENHRY, SYGVKD. Losses at the gene ends were 6 bases for V and 5 bases for J; bases not matched to a gene: 4. The CDR3 extends over 15 amino acids. DNA for the CDR3: TGTGCCATCAGCGGGACTAGCGGGTTGACCGGGGAGCTGTTTTTT. It translates to CAISGTSGLTGELFF.

This clone was detected only a few times. This chain joins TRBV2 and TRBJ2-2; 11 bases are shared with TRBD1. Germline lookup yields CDR1 SNHLY and CDR2 FYNNEI. Trimming removed 7 bases from V and 4 bases from J; junction bases left unmatched: 8. CDR3 length: 16 residues. The CDR3 DNA follows: TGTGCCAGCACTAAAGGACAGGGGGCGGGCACCGGGGAGCTGTTTTTT. Translating it yields CASTKGQGAGTGELFF.

The chain has TRBV2 and TRBJ1-4, with 10 nucleotides matching TRBD1. V trimming: 10 bases; J trimming: 5 bases; junction bases outside the gene matches: 7. Germline V lookup: CDR1 SNHLY, CDR2 FYNNEI. The CDR3 is 14 residues long. For the CDR3, the DNA is TGTGCCACCATACCGGGACAGGGGAATGAAAAACTGTTTTTT. It encodes CATIPGQGNEKLFF.

The chain couples TRBV11-2 to TRBJ2-3; D remains ambiguous. Germline V gene sequence: CDR1 SGHAT, CDR2 FQNNGV. Trimming took 5 bases from V and 4 from J, leaving 13 bases between them. The CDR3 spans 14 residues. The CDR3 region is CASSALSPPDTQYF. The CDR3 coding sequence is TGTGCCAGCAGCGCCCTCTCCCCCCCAGATACGCAGTATTTT.

The V call is TRBV20-1, the J call TRBJ2-2, with D hard to call. V was clipped by 6 bases and J by 6 bases, with 5 bases between them. The length of the CDR3 is 10 residues. Germline CDR1 reads DFQATT; CDR2 reads SNEGSKA (reference sequence). CDR3: CSAGAGELFF. The CDR3 DNA follows: TGCAGTGCCGGTGCCGGGGAGCTGTTTTTT.

The chain combines TRBV4-2 with TRBJ1-2; TRBD1 is a possible D gene (5 bases). The CDR3 consists of 16 residues. Trimming stripped 6 bases from V and 4 bases from J, with 21 bases between. CDR1 and CDR2 from the germline V gene are LGHNA and YNFKEQ. The CDR3 sequence is CASRNRYLRGSYGYTF. CDR3 sequence (DNA): TGTGCCAGCAGAAACCGGTACCTGCGGGGCAGCTATGGCTACACCTTC.

The V gene is TRBV2, the J gene TRBJ2-3, with TRBD2 matching 13 bases. CDR1 and CDR2 (germline): SNHLY, FYNNEI. V dropped 8 bases and J dropped 4; count of bases not matched to a gene: 6. The CDR3 has 15 residues. DNA of the CDR3: TGTGCCAGCTCCGGGACTAGCGGGACTCCAGATACGCAGTATTTT. This sequence encodes CASSGTSGTPDTQYF.

The chain combines TRBV29-1 with TRBJ2-7; D not certain. V was pared by 1 base and J by 6 bases, with 10 bases between. The CDR3 runs 12 residues. Germline V gene data show CDR1 as SQVTM and CDR2 as ANQGSEA. The CDR3 here is CSVEVGATEQYF. CDR3 sequence (DNA): TGCAGCGTTGAAGTGGGCGCTACCGAGCAGTACTTC.

V gene TRBV11-2 combines with J gene TRBJ2-7; weak D call: TRBD2 (5 bases). This CDR3 region has 15 residues. V was shortened by 2 bases and J by 0 bases, with 11 bases between the two germline ends. Germline V lookup: CDR1 SGHAT, CDR2 FQNNGV. The CDR3 loop is CASSLTAVGSYEQYF. Here the CDR3 DNA reads TGTGCCAGCAGCTTAACAGCGGTGGGCTCCTACGAGCAGTACTTC. Using reference TRBV11-2 and TRBJ2-7 for the parts outside the CDR3, the full variable domain is EAGVAQSPRYKIIEKRQSVAFWCNPISGHATLYWYQQILGQGPKLLIQFQNNGVVDDSQLPKDRFSAERLKGVDSTLKIQPAKLEDSAVYLCASSLTAVGSYEQYFGPGTRLTVT.

This clone was counted once. Within the sample, other DNA sequences also encode this same CDR3. The J gene is TRBJ1-2, the V gene TRBV6-5; D call uncertain. With 2 bases removed from V and 2 bases from J, the gap between germline ends came to 6 bases. Germline V gives CDR1 MNHEY, CDR2 SVGAGI. The CDR3 is made up of 13 amino acids. DNA of the CDR3: TGTGCCAGCAGTTACGGCGGAAACTATGGCTACACCTTC. Its translation is CASSYGGNYGYTF.

The V gene is TRBV29-1, the J gene TRBJ2-3; 8 bases are shared with TRBD2. This CDR3 spans 18 amino acids. V shed 1 base, J shed 2 bases, and the junction held 14 bases outside the gene matches. CDR1 is SQVTM, CDR2 ANQGSEA, per germline. The CDR3 DNA sequence: TGCAGCGTTGAAGGGGGGGTAGCGGGAATCGGGAACACAGATACGCAGTATTTT. Translation: CSVEGGVAGIGNTDTQYF.

The genes are TRBV2 and TRBJ1-6; 7 positions agree with TRBD1. V dropped 2 bases and J dropped 7; count of bases not matched to a gene: 5. The germline V gene has CDR1 SNHLY and CDR2 FYNNEI. This CDR3 is built from 15 residues. The CDR3: CASSESGRGNSPLHF. CDR3 sequence (DNA): TGTGCCAGCAGTGAATCGGGCAGGGGGAATTCACCCCTCCACTTT.

V and J are TRBV30 and TRBJ2-5, with 8 positions matching TRBD2. In germline, CDR1 is GTSNPN, CDR2 SVGIG (reference sequence). The CDR3 contains 14 residues. V lost 7 bases and J lost 5; bases outside the gene matches: 12. The CDR3 DNA sequence: TGTGCCTCGCAGAGTCGGGCGGGAGGCGAGACCCAGTACTTC. Encoded protein: CASQSRAGGETQYF. Full variable domain (remainder filled in from reference TRBV30 and TRBJ2-5): SQTIHQWPATLVQPVGSPLSLECTVEGTSNPNLYWYRQAAGRGLQLLFYSVGIGQISSEVPQNLSASRPQDRQFILSSKKLLLSDSGFYLCASQSRAGGETQYFGPGTRLLVL.

The sample holds one count of this clone. The gene calls are TRBV5-1 and TRBJ2-1; 10 bases map to TRBD2. Germline CDR1 and CDR2: SGHRS and YFSETQ. The V gene end was trimmed by 0 bases and the J gene end by 0 bases; junction bases not matched to a gene: 9. The CDR3 runs to 19 residues. The CDR3 is CASSLAILAGLASYNEQFF. The CDR3 nucleotides read TGCGCCAGCAGCTTGGCCATACTAGCGGGACTCGCCTCCTACAATGAGCAGTTCTTC.

The rearrangement links TRBV6-6 to TRBJ2-7, with D tentatively TRBD2 (6 bases). V was clipped by 6 bases and J by 5 bases, with 14 bases between them. The CDR3 is made up of 13 amino acids. In germline, CDR1 is MNHNY, CDR2 SVGAGI (reference sequence). This CDR3 reads CASSYGTGNEQYF. CDR3 in DNA: TGTGCCAGCAGCTACGGGACTGGCAACGAGCAGTACTTC.

This chain links TRBV27 with TRBJ2-7; no clear D. Trimming cost V 6 bases and J 3 bases, with 6 bases left between them. The CDR3 runs 11 residues. Per germline, CDR1 MNHEY and CDR2 SMNVEV (reference sequence). Here the CDR3 reads CASSYGYEQYF. CDR3 DNA: TGTGCCAGCAGCTATGGCTACGAGCAGTACTTC.

This clone appeared a few times. The chain has TRBV7-8 and TRBJ1-5; D might be TRBD1 (5 bases). V lost 4 bases and J 4 bases, leaving 11 bases between the germline ends. Germline V gene sequence: CDR1 SGHVS, CDR2 FQNEAQ. The CDR3 is 14 amino acids. The CDR3 protein is CASSSGTGNQPQHF. CDR3 in DNA: TGTGCCAGCAGCTCCGGGACGGGGAATCAGCCCCAGCATTTT.

The chain uses TRBV11-2 and TRBJ2-5; D remains ambiguous. The CDR3 runs 16 residues. The germline CDR1 and CDR2 sequences are SGHAT and FQNNGV. The germline V and J ends were trimmed by 4 bases and 0 bases, with 15 bases remaining between them. CDR3 amino acids: CASSYRLSSYQETQYF. In DNA form, the CDR3 reads TGTGCCAGCAGCTACCGACTCTCCTCGTACCAAGAGACCCAGTACTTC.

The chain links TRBV5-6 to TRBJ1-1; no firm D call. V was clipped by 0 bases and J by 1 base, with 16 bases between them. Germline values: CDR1 SGHDT, CDR2 YYEEEE. CDR3 length: 17 residues. CDR3 sequence: CASSLASKFTQNTEAFF. The CDR3 DNA sequence: TGTGCCAGCAGCTTGGCCAGTAAATTTACCCAGAACACTGAAGCTTTCTTT.

The chain employs TRBV4-1 and TRBJ2-1, with D tentatively TRBD1 or TRBD2 (6 bases each). This CDR3 region has 15 residues. V gave up 1 base and J gave up 2 bases, with 9 bases separating them. Germline V gene lookup returns CDR1 MGHRA and CDR2 YSYEKL. In nucleotides, the CDR3 is TGCGCCAGCAGCCAAGGGCGGGACACCTACAATGAGCAGTTCTTC. It specifies CASSQGRDTYNEQFF.

This sequence joins TRBV4-1 and TRBJ1-1; D is unresolved. The V gene lost 1 base and the J gene lost 0 bases, with 12 bases spanning the gap. Germline CDR1 is MGHRA and CDR2 is YSYEKL. The CDR3 is 16 residues long. The CDR3 spells CASSQGQGNVNTEAFF. The DNA for the CDR3 is TGCGCCAGCAGCCAAGGCCAAGGGAACGTGAACACTGAAGCTTTCTTT.

The chain recombines TRBV5-1 with TRBJ2-1, with 8 bases that match TRBD2. Germline V gene sequence: CDR1 SGHRS, CDR2 YFSETQ. Unmatched junction bases numbered 6, after V lost 1 base and J lost 9 bases. The CDR3 has 14 amino acids. This CDR3 is CASSLTSGSSEQFF. CDR3 coding DNA: TGCGCCAGCAGCTTGACTAGCGGAAGCTCTGAGCAGTTCTTC.

The chain carries TRBV6-5 and TRBJ1-1; D not resolved. This CDR3 is 11 amino acids long. CDR1 is MNHEY and CDR2 is SVGAGI in the germline V gene. Trimming cost V 6 bases and J 2 bases, with 4 bases left between them. The CDR3 DNA reads TGTGCCAGCAGCAGTAACACTGAAGCTTTCTTT. Its translation: CASSSNTEAFF.

The count of this clone is one. The chain joins TRBV28 to TRBJ2-2; D gene ambiguous. The ends were cut back, 4 bases at V and 8 bases at J, with 8 bases in the middle. Germline assignment: CDR1 MDHEN and CDR2 SYDVKM. The CDR3 contains 12 residues. The CDR3 is CASSSAIGELFF. CDR3 coding DNA: TGTGCCAGCAGTTCAGCCATTGGGGAGCTGTTTTTT.